The next 26 T cell receptor beta chains were all read from a single sample in a study of PD-L1 blockade in urothelial cancer. Produced via immunoSEQ multiplex PCR; TCRdb's table is partial and in-frame only. The sample lists 35,000 to 45,000 clones; 80% to 90% were seen once. The source material was PBMCs, sampled around atezolizumab (anti-PD-L1) treatment. Receptors were obtained from a man aged 60 to 75 with urothelial cancer.

The chain has TRBV9 and TRBJ1-2; D is unresolved. Trimming left V 4 bases short and J 4 bases short, with 8 bases between. The CDR3 extends over 12 amino acids. Germline V gene lookup returns CDR1 SGDLS and CDR2 YYNGEE. The CDR3 loop reads CASSPPGYGYTF. CDR3 sequence (DNA): TGTGCCAGCAGCCCTCCCGGCTATGGCTACACCTTC.

The genes are TRBV5-1 and TRBJ1-2; maybe TRBD1 (6 bases). The germline CDR1 and CDR2 sequences are SGHRS and YFSETQ. V lost 0 bases and J 2 bases, leaving 11 bases between the germline ends. The CDR3 spans 15 residues. The CDR3 loop reads CASSLEPGVNYGYTF. In DNA, the CDR3 is TGCGCCAGCAGCTTGGAGCCAGGGGTCAACTATGGCTACACCTTC.

The gene calls are TRBV5-4 and TRBJ2-7, with a weak D call TRBD1 (5 bases). The CDR3 contains 13 residues. Between the trimmed V and J ends, which lost 4 bases and 1 base, there was a span of 9 bases. In germline, CDR1 is SGHNT, CDR2 YYREEE (reference sequence). The CDR3 here is CASSQGRSYEQYF. The CDR3 DNA is TGTGCCAGCAGCCAGGGTAGGTCCTACGAGCAGTACTTC.

J is TRBJ1-2 and V is TRBV27, with 7 positions matching TRBD1. V was pared by 1 base and J by 5 bases, with 7 bases of the junction left unmatched. This CDR3 is built from 15 residues. Looked up from germline, CDR1 is MNHEY and CDR2 is SMNVEV (reference sequence). Here the CDR3 reads CASSLLGQTAYGYTF. CDR3 coding DNA: TGTGCCAGCAGTTTATTGGGACAGACCGCTTATGGCTACACCTTC.

The chain carries TRBV5-1 and TRBJ2-2; 8 bases map to TRBD2. V was pared by 5 bases and J by 0 bases, with 12 bases of the junction left unmatched. CDR1 is SGHRS and CDR2 is YFSETQ in the germline V gene. CDR3 size: 18 residues. The CDR3 DNA follows: TGCGCCAGCAGACCCCGTGGTAGCGGGGCAACGAACACCGGGGAGCTGTTTTTT. This gives the protein CASRPRGSGATNTGELFF.

The rearrangement links TRBV5-1 to TRBJ2-7, with D possibly being TRBD2 (6 bases). Per germline, CDR1 SGHRS and CDR2 YFSETQ. The V end was cut by 0 bases, the J end by 6 bases, with 13 bases between. This CDR3 has 14 residues. This chain's CDR3 is CASSLGGGVSEQYF. CDR3 DNA: TGCGCCAGCAGCTTGGGAGGCGGGGTCTCCGAGCAGTACTTC.

V is TRBV7-9 and J is TRBJ1-2; D is undetermined. This CDR3 contains 13 residues. The ends were cut back, 5 bases at V and 3 bases at J, with 10 bases in the middle. Per the germline V gene, CDR1 is SEHNR and CDR2 is FQNEAQ (reference sequence). The CDR3 DNA sequence: TGTGCCAGCAGCCCGCGGGCCGACTATGGCTACACCTTC. It yields the protein CASSPRADYGYTF. Full variable domain (remainder filled in from reference TRBV7-9 and TRBJ1-2): DTGVSQNPRHKITKRGQNVTFRCDPISEHNRLYWYRQTLGQGPEFLTYFQNEAQLEKSRLLSDRFSAERPKGSFSTLEIQRTEQGDSAMYLCASSPRADYGYTFGSGTRLTVV.

CDR3 loop: CASNLGASGANVLTF. The DNA for the CDR3 is TGTGCCAGTAACCTTGGGGCCTCTGGGGCCAACGTCCTGACTTTC. V is TRBV28 and J is TRBJ2-6, with TRBD1 as a possible D gene (5 bases). Trimming cost V 9 bases and J 0 bases, with 12 bases left between them. The CDR3 covers 15 residues. Germline V CDR1 and CDR2: MDHEN, SYDVKM.

The chain employs TRBV5-6 and TRBJ1-5; D unclear. The CDR3 contains 15 residues. V lost 4 bases to trimming and J lost 0 bases, with 11 bases between them. The germline V gene has CDR1 SGHDT and CDR2 YYEEEE. The CDR3 loop is CASSPWLLSNQPQHF. The CDR3 region has the DNA TGTGCCAGCAGCCCCTGGCTTCTTAGCAATCAGCCCCAGCATTTT.

V is TRBV5-5 and J is TRBJ2-1, with 8 positions matching TRBD1. The CDR3 sequence is 16 residues long. The trim removed 4 bases at V and 0 bases at J, leaving 6 bases unmatched. Germline V gives CDR1 SGHKS, CDR2 YYEKEE (reference sequence). The CDR3 spells CASSARQGSSYNEQFF. Here the CDR3 DNA reads TGTGCCAGCAGCGCTAGACAGGGGAGCTCCTACAATGAGCAGTTCTTC.

This clone was seen just once. The chain couples TRBV6-5 to TRBJ2-1; D perhaps matches TRBD2 (6 bases). The CDR3 length is 13 residues. The germline V and J ends were trimmed by 2 bases and 8 bases, with 10 bases remaining between them. In germline, CDR1 is MNHEY, CDR2 SVGAGI. Here the CDR3 reads CASSYRRADEQFF. CDR3 nucleotide sequence: TGTGCCAGCAGTTACCGGAGGGCGGATGAGCAGTTCTTC.

The CDR3 region is CASRGQGQEQYF. The CDR3 coding sequence is TGTGCCAGCAGGGGACAGGGACAGGAGCAGTACTTC. The chain combines TRBV28 with TRBJ2-7, with 9 bases identical to TRBD1. Germline V gene lookup returns CDR1 MDHEN and CDR2 SYDVKM. This CDR3 has 12 residues. V was pared by 6 bases and J by 7 bases, with 4 bases of the junction left unmatched.

V and J are TRBV19 and TRBJ1-1, with 8 positions matching TRBD1. The CDR3 is 13 residues long. With 10 bases clipped from V and 2 bases from J, the junction kept 6 bases outside the gene matches. The germline V gene encodes CDR1 LNHDA and CDR2 SQIVND (reference sequence). CDR3 DNA sequence: TGTGCCACCCGGACAGGGTTCAACACTGAAGCTTTCTTT. This gives the protein CATRTGFNTEAFF.

The rearrangement uses TRBV7-2 and TRBJ2-7; 7 nucleotides match TRBD2. CDR3 length: 18 residues. V lost 5 bases and J lost 0; bases outside the gene matches: 16. Germline CDR1 SGHTA, CDR2 FQGNSA. Here the CDR3 DNA reads TGTGCCAGCAGCCCCTCGGGGCTAGCGGCCTACGCCTCCTACGAGCAGTACTTC. This translates into CASSPSGLAAYASYEQYF.

The CDR3 nucleotides read TGTGCCAGCAGCTTGCAGCAAGGGGACAAAAACATTCAGTACTTC. Translating gives CASSLQQGDKNIQYF. The chain joins TRBV7-9 to TRBJ2-4, with D perhaps TRBD1 (5 bases). V gave up 3 bases and J gave up 3 bases, with 12 bases separating them. Germline V gives CDR1 SEHNR, CDR2 FQNEAQ (reference sequence). There are 15 residues in the CDR3.

The chain has TRBV28 and TRBJ1-2; D is unclear. The CDR3 extends over 13 amino acids. Germline V gene sequence: CDR1 MDHEN, CDR2 SYDVKM. The V and J ends lost 5 bases and 5 bases respectively, with 12 bases between them. The CDR3: CASSLGWQYGYTF. CDR3 sequence (DNA): TGTGCCAGCAGTCTAGGTTGGCAGTATGGCTACACCTTC.

This clone was observed a single time. The gene calls are TRBV30 and TRBJ2-3; perhaps TRBD1 as D (5 bases). The CDR3 extends over 14 amino acids. Trimming pared 3 bases from V and 1 base from J, leaving 11 bases between. Germline CDR1 reads GTSNPN; CDR2 reads SVGIG (reference sequence). The CDR3 protein is CAWRGARGTDTQYF. CDR3 nucleotide sequence: TGTGCCTGGAGAGGGGCCAGGGGCACAGATACGCAGTATTTT. Based on the CDR3 plus reference TRBV30 and TRBJ2-3, the full variable domain is SQTIHQWPATLVQPVGSPLSLECTVEGTSNPNLYWYRQAAGRGLQLLFYSVGIGQISSEVPQNLSASRPQDRQFILSSKKLLLSDSGFYLCAWRGARGTDTQYFGPGTRLTVL.

The chain has TRBV28 and TRBJ1-2; the D is unclear. The germline V and J ends were trimmed by 5 bases and 2 bases, with 6 bases remaining between them. The CDR3 totals 12 residues. Germline CDR1 is MDHEN and CDR2 is SYDVKM. CDR3 amino acids: CASSLRNYGYTF. Written as DNA, the CDR3 is TGTGCCAGCAGTCTCAGAAACTATGGCTACACCTTC.

V gene TRBV5-1 combines with J gene TRBJ1-1, with a weak D call TRBD1 (5 bases). The CDR3 runs 12 residues. V gave up 4 bases and J gave up 7 bases, with 11 bases separating them. The germline CDR1 and CDR2 sequences are SGHRS and YFSETQ. The CDR3 DNA is TGCGCCAGCAGCCCCGGGGGGATTGAAGCTTTCTTT. This codes for CASSPGGIEAFF.

This chain joins TRBV7-2 and TRBJ2-1; 10 nucleotides match TRBD2. Germline V gene sequence: CDR1 SGHTA, CDR2 FQGNSA. V shed 5 bases and J 9 bases; nucleotides not matched to a gene: 13. CDR3 size: 16 residues. The CDR3: CASSPGGSGGASEQFF. In nucleotides, the CDR3 is TGTGCCAGCAGCCCTGGGGGGAGCGGGGGGGCCAGTGAGCAGTTCTTC.

J is TRBJ1-5 and V is TRBV7-9, with D perhaps TRBD1 (5 bases). V lost 1 base and J 5 bases, leaving 18 bases between the germline ends. This CDR3 contains 17 residues. CDR1 is SEHNR, CDR2 FQNEAQ, per germline (reference sequence). In DNA, the CDR3 is TGTGCCAGCAGCTTAGGGTGGGGCCCCGAAGTGGATCAGCCCCAGCATTTT. Translating gives CASSLGWGPEVDQPQHF. Together with reference TRBV7-9 and TRBJ1-5, the CDR3 gives the full variable domain: DTGVSQNPRHKITKRGQNVTFRCDPISEHNRLYWYRQTLGQGPEFLTYFQNEAQLEKSRLLSDRFSAERPKGSFSTLEIQRTEQGDSAMYLCASSLGWGPEVDQPQHFGDGTRLSIL.

J is TRBJ2-1 and V is TRBV14; TRBD2 aligns across 7 bases. CDR3 length: 13 residues. Germline V gene sequence: CDR1 SGHDN, CDR2 FVKESK. Trimming took 4 bases from V and 5 from J; bases not matched to a gene: 2. The CDR3 protein is CASSPGLNNEQFF. In DNA form, the CDR3 reads TGTGCCAGCAGCCCGGGACTAAACAATGAGCAGTTCTTC.

The CDR3 region has the DNA TGCGCCAGCAGCCAAAATTACAGGGGTGGAGATACGCAGTATTTT. This gives the protein CASSQNYRGGDTQYF. This rearrangement joins TRBV4-3 to TRBJ2-3, with 7 bases lining up with TRBD1. This CDR3 contains 15 residues. J was trimmed by 5 bases and V by 2 bases; bases with no gene match: 7. The germline V gene has CDR1 LGHNA and CDR2 YSLEER.

This clone has just a few counts. The chain employs TRBV19 and TRBJ1-6; D unclear. The CDR3 extends over 14 amino acids. Germline V lookup: CDR1 LNHDA, CDR2 SQIVND (reference sequence). The ends were cut back, 1 base at V and 7 bases at J, with 8 bases in the middle. The CDR3 here is CASSIVGRNSPLHF. CDR3 DNA sequence: TGTGCCAGTAGTATAGTGGGGAGGAATTCACCCCTCCACTTT.

This chain joins TRBV5-1 and TRBJ2-7; 8 bases map to TRBD1. The CDR3 contains 14 residues. J lost 5 bases, V lost 4 bases, and 8 bases had no gene match. Germline assignment: CDR1 SGHRS and CDR2 YFSETQ. The CDR3 DNA sequence: TGCGCCAGCAGCCCACGGACAGGGTTAAACGAGCAGTACTTC. Its translation: CASSPRTGLNEQYF.

This chain uses TRBV11-2 with TRBJ1-4, with 11 bases matching TRBD1. The junction had 4 bases not matched to a gene; V was cut back by 3 bases and J by 10 bases. CDR3 length: 14 amino acids. Germline V gene data show CDR1 as SGHAT and CDR2 as FQNNGV. The CDR3: CASSFGQGARKLFF. The CDR3 DNA is TGTGCCAGCAGCTTCGGACAGGGGGCAAGAAAACTGTTTTTT.